This T cell receptor (beta chain) was retrieved from a study of control samples from healthy donors and cancer patients. Trimming left V 1 base short and J 2 bases short, with 15 bases between. This CDR3 is 16 amino acids long. Germline V gene sequence: CDR1 SGHAT, CDR2 FQNNGV. Only in-frame clones appear in the TCRdb table, and some are missing; sequencing was by immunoSEQ multiplex PCR. The sample yields about 220,000 clones, just under 95% seen once. Sequencing used blood. This receptor was identified in a man aged 50-59 years in good health. This sequence joins TRBV11-2 and TRBJ2-7, with D unresolved. In nucleotides, the CDR3 is TGTGCCAGCAGCTTAGCAACCCACTCCCAGGCCTACGAGCAGTACTTC. Translating it yields CASSLATHSQAYEQYF.